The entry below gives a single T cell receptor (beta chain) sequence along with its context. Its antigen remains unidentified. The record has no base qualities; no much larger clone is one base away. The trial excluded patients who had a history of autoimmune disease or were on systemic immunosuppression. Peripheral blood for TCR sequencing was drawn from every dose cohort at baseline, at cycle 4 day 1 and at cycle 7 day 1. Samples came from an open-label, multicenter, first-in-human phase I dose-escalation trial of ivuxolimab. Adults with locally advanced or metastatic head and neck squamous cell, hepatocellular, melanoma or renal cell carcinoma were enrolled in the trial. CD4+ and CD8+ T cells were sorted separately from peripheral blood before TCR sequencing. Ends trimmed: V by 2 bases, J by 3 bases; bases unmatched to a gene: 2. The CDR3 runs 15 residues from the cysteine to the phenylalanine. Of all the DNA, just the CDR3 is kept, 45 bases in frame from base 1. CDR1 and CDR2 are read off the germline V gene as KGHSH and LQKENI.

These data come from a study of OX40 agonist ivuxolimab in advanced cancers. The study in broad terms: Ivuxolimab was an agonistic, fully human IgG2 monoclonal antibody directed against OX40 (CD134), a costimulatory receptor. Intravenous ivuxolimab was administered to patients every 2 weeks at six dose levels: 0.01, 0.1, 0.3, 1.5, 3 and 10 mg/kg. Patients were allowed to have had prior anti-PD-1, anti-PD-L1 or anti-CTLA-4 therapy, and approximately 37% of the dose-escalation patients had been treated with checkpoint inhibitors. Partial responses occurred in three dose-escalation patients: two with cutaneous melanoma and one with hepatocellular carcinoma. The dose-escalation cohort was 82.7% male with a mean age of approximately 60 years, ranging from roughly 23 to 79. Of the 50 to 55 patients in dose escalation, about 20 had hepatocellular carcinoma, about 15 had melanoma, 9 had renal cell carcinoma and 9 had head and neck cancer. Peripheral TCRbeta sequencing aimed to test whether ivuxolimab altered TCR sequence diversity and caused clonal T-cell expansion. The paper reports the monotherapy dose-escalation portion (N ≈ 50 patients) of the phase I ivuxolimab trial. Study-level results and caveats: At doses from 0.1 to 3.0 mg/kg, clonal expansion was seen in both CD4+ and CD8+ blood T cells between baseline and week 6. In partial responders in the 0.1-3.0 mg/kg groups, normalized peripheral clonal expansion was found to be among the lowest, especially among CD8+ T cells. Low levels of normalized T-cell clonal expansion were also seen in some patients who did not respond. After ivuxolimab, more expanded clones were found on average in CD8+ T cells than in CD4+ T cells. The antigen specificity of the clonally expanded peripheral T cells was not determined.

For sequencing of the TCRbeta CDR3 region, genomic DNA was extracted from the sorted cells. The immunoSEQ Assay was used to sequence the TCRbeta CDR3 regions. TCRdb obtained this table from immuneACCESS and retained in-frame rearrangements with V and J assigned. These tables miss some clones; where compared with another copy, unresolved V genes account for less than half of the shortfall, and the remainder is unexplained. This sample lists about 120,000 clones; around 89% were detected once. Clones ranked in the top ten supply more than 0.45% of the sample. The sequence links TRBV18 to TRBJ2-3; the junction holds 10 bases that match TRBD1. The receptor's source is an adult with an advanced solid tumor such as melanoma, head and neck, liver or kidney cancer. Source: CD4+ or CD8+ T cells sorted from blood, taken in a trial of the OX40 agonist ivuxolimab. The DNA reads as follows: TGTGCCAGCTCACCAGACAGGGGGCTTACAGATACGCAGTATTTT. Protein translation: CASSPDRGLTDTQYF.